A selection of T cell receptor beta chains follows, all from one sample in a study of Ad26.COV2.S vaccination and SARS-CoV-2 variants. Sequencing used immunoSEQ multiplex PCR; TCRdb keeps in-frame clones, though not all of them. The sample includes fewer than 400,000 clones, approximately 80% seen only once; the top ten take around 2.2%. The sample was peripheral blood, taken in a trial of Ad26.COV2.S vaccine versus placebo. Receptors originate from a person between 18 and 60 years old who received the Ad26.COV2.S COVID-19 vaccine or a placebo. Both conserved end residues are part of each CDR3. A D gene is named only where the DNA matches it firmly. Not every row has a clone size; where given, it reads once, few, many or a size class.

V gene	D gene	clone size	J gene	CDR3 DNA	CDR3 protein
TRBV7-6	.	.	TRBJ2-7	TGTGCCAGCAGCTTAGCGGGGGGAGGTGGGGCCGAGCAGTACTTC	CASSLAGGGGAEQYF
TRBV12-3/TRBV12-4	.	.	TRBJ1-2	TGTGCCAGCAGTTTTTCCCTTCCCTATGGCTACACCTTC	CASSFSLPYGYTF
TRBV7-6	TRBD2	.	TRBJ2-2	TGTGCCAGCAGCACGTTAGCGGGGTCCTTCTCCGGGGAGCTGTTTTTT	CASSTLAGSFSGELFF
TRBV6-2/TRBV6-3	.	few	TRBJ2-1	TGTGCCAGCAGTTCAGGGCAGAGGCTCTCCTACAATGAGCAGTTCTTC	CASSSGQRLSYNEQFF
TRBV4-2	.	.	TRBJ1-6	TGTGCCAGCAGCCAAGATTCCCGCCAGGGAGTGGATTCACCCCTCCACTTT	CASSQDSRQGVDSPLHF
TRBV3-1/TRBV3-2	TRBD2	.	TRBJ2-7	TGTGCCAGCAGCTATGGAGCGGGGGGGACTATAGAGCAGTACTTC	CASSYGAGGTIEQYF
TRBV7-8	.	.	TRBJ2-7	TGTGCCAGCGCTGAGAGCCTGACCCCCTACGAGCAGTACTTC	CASAESLTPYEQYF
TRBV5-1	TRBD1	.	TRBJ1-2	TGCGCCAGCAGCCCCGACAGGGTTATTAACTATGGCTACACCTTC	CASSPDRVINYGYTF
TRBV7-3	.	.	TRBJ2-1	TGTGCCAGCAGCCAAGACAGTTCCTACAATGAGCAGTTCTTC	CASSQDSSYNEQFF
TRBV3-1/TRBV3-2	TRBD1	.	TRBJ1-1	TGTGCCAGCAGCCAACAAACAGGGGCGTCTGAAGCTTTCTTT	CASSQQTGASEAFF
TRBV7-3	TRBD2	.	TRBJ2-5	TGTGCCAGCAGTAGCGGGGGGCAAGAGACCCAGTACTTC	CASSSGGQETQYF
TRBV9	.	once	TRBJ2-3	TGTGCCAGCAGCGTAGGTTTGGGGGGCCGGAGCACAGATACGCAGTATTTT	CASSVGLGGRSTDTQYF
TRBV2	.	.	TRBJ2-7	TGTGCCAGCAGTGAACAGAATTACGAGCAGTACTTC	CASSEQNYEQYF
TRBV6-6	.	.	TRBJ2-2	TGTGCCAGCAGTCCCCGCCCACTATACCAATTTGCGAACACCGGGGAGCTGTTTTTT	CASSPRPLYQFANTGELFF
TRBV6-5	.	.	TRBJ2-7	TGTGCCAGCAGTTACTCGTTGTCCCAGTACGAGCAGTACTTC	CASSYSLSQYEQYF
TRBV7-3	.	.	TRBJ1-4	TGTGCCAGCAGTCGTAGGGGTTTTAGGAAACTGTTTTTT	CASSRRGFRKLFF
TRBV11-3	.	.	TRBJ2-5	TGTGCCAGCAGCCAGCCGGGGAGACAAGAGACCCAGTACTTC	CASSQPGRQETQYF
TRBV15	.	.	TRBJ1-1	TGTGCCACCAGCAGAGAGGCAGAGAACACTGAAGCTTTCTTT	CATSREAENTEAFF
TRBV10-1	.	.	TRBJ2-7	TGCGCCAGCAGTGGGGGCTCTACCCTTACCTACGAGCAGTACTTC	CASSGGSTLTYEQYF
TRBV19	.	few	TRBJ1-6	TGTGCCAGTAGTATAGATAAACCAAATTCACCCCTCCACTTT	CASSIDKPNSPLHF
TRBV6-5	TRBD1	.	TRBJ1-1	TGTGCCAGCAGTTACGGACAGGGTACATTTGAAGCTTTCTTT	CASSYGQGTFEAFF
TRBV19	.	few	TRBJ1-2	TGTGCCTGCTGGACGGTAACTTATGGCTACACCTTC	CACWTVTYGYTF
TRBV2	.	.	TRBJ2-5	TGTGCCAGCAGTAGTTCGGGGGCTACGCAAGAGACCCAGTACTTC	CASSSSGATQETQYF
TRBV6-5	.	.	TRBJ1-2	TGTGCCAGCAGAACGGGCGTCGCCCGGGGCTACACCTTC	CASRTGVARGYTF
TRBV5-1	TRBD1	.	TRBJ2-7	TGCGCCAGCAGCTTGGCCCGGGACAGCTCCTACGAGCAGTACTTC	CASSLARDSSYEQYF
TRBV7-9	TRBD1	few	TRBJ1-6	TGTGCCAGCAGCTCCACAGGGGAATCACCCCTCCACTTT	CASSSTGESPLHF
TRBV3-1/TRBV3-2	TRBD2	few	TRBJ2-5	TGTGCCAGCAGCCAAGGAGCTAGCGGGGGGAGGAAGACCCAGTACTTC	CASSQGASGGRKTQYF
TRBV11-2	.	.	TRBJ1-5	TGTGCCAGCAGCTTATCATCAGGGTCCAATCAGCCCCAGCATTTT	CASSLSSGSNQPQHF
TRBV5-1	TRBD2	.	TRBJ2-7	TGCGCCAGCAGCTTGACTAGCGGGGGGGCTGCCTACGAGCAGTACTTC	CASSLTSGGAAYEQYF
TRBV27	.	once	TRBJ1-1	TGTGCCAGCAGTTCCCTTGGGGGCGGACAGAACACTGAAGCTTTCTTT	CASSSLGGGQNTEAFF
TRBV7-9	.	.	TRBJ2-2	TGTGCCAGCAGCTTCTCGGGGGGCCTGGGGACCGGGGAGCTGTTTTTT	CASSFSGGLGTGELFF
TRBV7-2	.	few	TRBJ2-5	TGTGCCAGCAGCTTAGGGGGGGGGCGCAGCCAAGAGACCCAGTACTTC	CASSLGGGRSQETQYF
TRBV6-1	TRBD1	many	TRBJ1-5	TGTGCCAGCAGTGAGGGGGGGACAGGTAGTCAGCCCCAGCATTTT	CASSEGGTGSQPQHF
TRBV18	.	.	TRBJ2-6	TGTGCCAGCTCACCCCTCCGGCAGGGCCCTGGGGCCAACGTCCTGACTTTC	CASSPLRQGPGANVLTF
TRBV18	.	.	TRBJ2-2	TGTGCCAGCTCACCAAAGGGCGTTGACGGGGAGCTGTTTTTT	CASSPKGVDGELFF
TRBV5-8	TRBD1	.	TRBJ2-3	TGTGCCAGCAGCTTGCAGGGCGGGACAGGGACCACAGATACGCAGTATTTT	CASSLQGGTGTTDTQYF
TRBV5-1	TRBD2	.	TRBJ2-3	TGCGCCAGCAGCTTCACGGGGGGGCAAGGAGATACGCAGTATTTT	CASSFTGGQGDTQYF
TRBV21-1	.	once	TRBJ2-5	TGTGCCAGCAGCCACCGGGACAGGGGGCCCACGGCCCAGTACTTC	CASSHRDRGPTAQYF
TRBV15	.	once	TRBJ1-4	TGTGCCACCAGCCGGACAGTATCTAATGAAAAACTGTTTTTT	CATSRTVSNEKLFF
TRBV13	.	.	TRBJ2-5	TGTGCCAGCACCCCGAAATTCGATGGGGGCAGGGTTGAGACCCAGTACTTC	CASTPKFDGGRVETQYF
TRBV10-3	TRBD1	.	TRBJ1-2	TGTGCCATCAGGGACAGGGACGGCTATGGCTACACCTTC	CAIRDRDGYGYTF
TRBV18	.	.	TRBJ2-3	TGTGCCAGCTCACCTCAAGCGGTATTTAGCACAGATACGCAGTATTTT	CASSPQAVFSTDTQYF
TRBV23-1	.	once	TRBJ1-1	TGCGCCAGCACACTTACGAGGGGGAACACTGAAGCTTTCTTT	CASTLTRGNTEAFF
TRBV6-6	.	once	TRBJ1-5	TGTGCCAGCAGTTACGGCACCAGCAATCAGCCCCAGCATTTT	CASSYGTSNQPQHF
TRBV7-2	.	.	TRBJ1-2	TGTGCCAGCAGCTTGGGTAATATAGGGCGACACTATGGCTACACCTTC	CASSLGNIGRHYGYTF
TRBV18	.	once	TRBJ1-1	TGTGCCAGCTCACCCACACAAACCGGGGTGCACACTGAAGCTTTCTTT	CASSPTQTGVHTEAFF
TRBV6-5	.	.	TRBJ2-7	TGTGCCAGCAGTTACTGGGGATCAGCTGGGGAGCAGTACTTC	CASSYWGSAGEQYF
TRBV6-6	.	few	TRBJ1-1	TGTGCCAGCAACCGCCATGGGCCCTCGACGAACACTGAAGCTTTCTTT	CASNRHGPSTNTEAFF